The rows below give T cell receptor beta chains drawn from one sample of a study of blood T cell repertoires in COVID-19. Clones were read by immunoSEQ multiplex PCR, and TCRdb kept only the in-frame ones, dropping some. The data contain approximately 24,000 clones, almost 90% of them seen just once; the ten biggest clones take up 15% to 20%. The sequenced sample consisted of peripheral blood. The source is a man between 65 and 80 years old with acute or convalescent COVID-19. CDR3s include the opening cysteine and the closing phenylalanine or tryptophan. Each record gives: V gene, clone size, CDR3 protein. The size entry is marked missing in some rows and otherwise reads once, few, many or a size class.

V gene: TRBV6-5
clone size: .
CDR3 protein: CASSYGLAGGGGYTF

V gene: TRBV27
clone size: .
CDR3 protein: CASSQGAFTYEQYF

V gene: TRBV5-8
clone size: .
CDR3 protein: CASSFRPGTNQPQHF

V gene: TRBV10-3
clone size: .
CDR3 protein: CATRTSSYEQYF

V gene: TRBV6-4
clone size: .
CDR3 protein: CASSVPMTGPVAEAFF

V gene: TRBV5-1
clone size: .
CDR3 protein: CASSPNWVGGRGTEAFF

V gene: TRBV4-1
clone size: .
CDR3 protein: CASSPPGQKEKLFF

V gene: TRBV6-5
clone size: .
CDR3 protein: CASKRGLGEKLFF

V gene: TRBV7-2
clone size: .
CDR3 protein: CASSLGGPSYEQYF

V gene: TRBV15
clone size: once
CDR3 protein: CATSTTQETQYF

V gene: TRBV28
clone size: .
CDR3 protein: CASGREQDPASGNTIYF

V gene: TRBV7-3
clone size: .
CDR3 protein: CASSLGQGYGYTF

V gene: TRBV29-1
clone size: .
CDR3 protein: CSVTRGASYEQYF

V gene: TRBV7-2
clone size: .
CDR3 protein: CASTLRGSSYEQYF

V gene: TRBV28
clone size: .
CDR3 protein: CASSSQGLRGYTF

V gene: TRBV6-2/TRBV6-3
clone size: .
CDR3 protein: CASSEGLAGVNTGELFF

V gene: TRBV13
clone size: .
CDR3 protein: CASNRQIDTQYF

V gene: TRBV5-1
clone size: .
CDR3 protein: CASSPIPAGQGYNEQFF

V gene: TRBV9
clone size: .
CDR3 protein: CASSRDRALGNIQYF

V gene: TRBV7-9
clone size: .
CDR3 protein: CASSPAGVSSTDTQYF